A selection of T cell receptor beta chains follows, all from one sample in a study of blood T cell repertoires in COVID-19. The table came from immunoSEQ multiplex PCR; TCRdb's copy has only in-frame clones and leaves some out. The sample has around 200,000 clones, about 88% seen once; the top ten hold 1.5% to 2%. Sequenced material: peripheral blood. The receptor set was obtained from a man younger than 35 with active or convalescent COVID-19. CDR3s include the opening cysteine and the closing phenylalanine or tryptophan.

v_gene	j_gene	CDR3aa
TRBV30	TRBJ1-5	CAWSPAGGHQPQHF
TRBV3-1/TRBV3-2	TRBJ1-6	CASSRARNSPLHF
TRBV10-1	TRBJ1-3	CASSESTGDSGNTIYF
TRBV2	TRBJ1-6	CASSDRPGDSPLHF
TRBV9	TRBJ1-1	CASSVVGNGGSEAFF
TRBV6-1	TRBJ1-2	CASSELDRANYGYTF
TRBV4-1	TRBJ1-4	CASSQTRTDTNEKLFF
TRBV6-1	TRBJ2-7	CASSERFWDRGLYEQYF
TRBV7-4	TRBJ2-5	CASSFSSPLMRETQYF
TRBV24-1	TRBJ1-2	CATSGRGILYGYTF
TRBV3-1/TRBV3-2	TRBJ2-1	CASSQLAGAYNEQFF
TRBV5-4	TRBJ2-5	CASSIGQGGSETQYF
TRBV3-1/TRBV3-2	TRBJ1-5	CASSQNTTGPYSNQPQHF
TRBV27	TRBJ2-3	CASRTLTDTQYF
TRBV7-2	TRBJ2-1	CASSSTGLAGAYNEQFF
TRBV7-2	TRBJ2-7	CASSLIGRSSYEQYF
TRBV18	TRBJ1-4	CASSGQGGEKLFF
TRBV5-4	TRBJ1-1	CASSLDQMNTEAFF
TRBV19	TRBJ2-3	CASRETGGVRTDTQYF
TRBV7-8	TRBJ2-1	CASSLVRLAEQFF
TRBV6-6	TRBJ2-3	CASSYRDTQYF
TRBV5-1	TRBJ1-1	CASSLAENTEAFF
TRBV2	TRBJ1-1	CASMIDRMNTEAFF
TRBV14	TRBJ2-1	CASSQDIARAGLGNEQFF
TRBV4-3	TRBJ2-3	CASSQATGQGSRTQYF
TRBV27	TRBJ2-3	CASSLSLGGIPDTQYF
TRBV30	TRBJ1-6	CAWSSGGAAGSPLHF
TRBV7-2	TRBJ2-2	CASSLRLAKTGELFF
TRBV10-2	TRBJ1-1	CASSESPPVAGTEAFF
TRBV4-2	TRBJ1-1	CASSQVGGANTEAFF
TRBV28	TRBJ1-3	CASRGPGAGNTIYF
TRBV19	TRBJ1-6	CASSLGTGSNSPLHF
TRBV28	TRBJ1-5	CASSLAGEYQPQHF
TRBV19	TRBJ2-5	CASSIIYGTGGEETQYF
TRBV7-9	TRBJ1-1	CASTSRMNTEAFF
TRBV19	TRBJ1-1	CASKVGGGTNTEAFF
TRBV2	TRBJ1-1	CASSGQGAGEAFF
TRBV2	TRBJ1-2	CASSDRIYGYTF
TRBV12-3/TRBV12-4	TRBJ1-1	CASSLYFGGEAFF
TRBV11-2	TRBJ1-2	CASSPMGAFYGYTF
TRBV11-2	TRBJ2-7	CASSLSGQGLYEQYF
TRBV27	TRBJ2-1	CASSRLMFRDLANEQFF
TRBV5-6	TRBJ2-2	CASSFEVVGELFF
TRBV12-5	TRBJ2-2	CASGLGQGNTGELFF
TRBV27	TRBJ2-4	CASSLGTSLDIQYF
TRBV3-1/TRBV3-2	TRBJ1-2	CASSHTRDRSHTF
TRBV7-9	TRBJ1-3	CASSLGGLRSGNTIYF